The rows below give T cell receptor beta chains drawn from one sample of a study of CD8 T cell repertoires and HIV-1 epitope variants. The data were produced by immunoSEQ multiplex PCR, yet TCRdb's version contains in-frame clones alone and is incomplete. The sample has about 95,000 clones, roughly four fifths seen once. Sequencing used uncultured baseline CD8+ T cells from peripheral blood mononuclear cells (PBMCs). The receptors come from a male donor with HIV. CDR3s include the opening cysteine and the closing phenylalanine or tryptophan. The order of the fields is CDR3 DNA, CDR3 protein, J gene, V gene, clone size, D gene. A D gene is named only where the DNA matches it firmly. Part of the rows lack a size; the others show once, few, many or a class for expanded clones.

TGTGCCAGCAGCGGGGGGTCTTCGGGTTTCACAGATACGCAGTATTTT	CASSGGSSGFTDTQYF	TRBJ2-3	TRBV9	once	-
TGTGCCAGCAGTGGGACAGGTTTGGGCCTTCGGGAGCAGTTCTTC	CASSGTGLGLREQFF	TRBJ2-1	TRBV6-1	-	TRBD1
TGCGCCACAACTCAGGGGCCTGGGGCCAACGTCCTGACTTTC	CATTQGPGANVLTF	TRBJ2-6	TRBV9	-	-
TGTGCCTGGGCGGGGTCCGATAATTCACCCCTCCACTTT	CAWAGSDNSPLHF	TRBJ1-6	TRBV30	-	-
TGTGCCAGCAGCTTCGGCGGCGTAGGGGAAGAGACCCAGTACTTC	CASSFGGVGEETQYF	TRBJ2-5	TRBV7-9	-	-
TGTGCCAGTAGTCGGGGACAGGCCTACGAGCAGTACTTC	CASSRGQAYEQYF	TRBJ2-7	TRBV19	-	TRBD1
TGTGCCAGCAGTTTATGGGTAGGGGAGGGGCAGGGCTACACCTTC	CASSLWVGEGQGYTF	TRBJ1-2	TRBV28	-	-
TGTGCCAGCAGATTCGGACAGGGTGTCGGCGAGCAGTACTTC	CASRFGQGVGEQYF	TRBJ2-7	TRBV27	many	TRBD1
TGTGCCAGCAGGGGGGTCAATCAGCCCCAGCATTTT	CASRGVNQPQHF	TRBJ1-5	TRBV6-5	-	-
TGTGCCAGCAGTGAAGGACAGGGGTTCTTCGACGAGCAGTACTTC	CASSEGQGFFDEQYF	TRBJ2-7	TRBV2	-	TRBD1
TGTGCCAGCAGAGAGGCGGGAGCCTACAATGAGCAGTTCTTC	CASREAGAYNEQFF	TRBJ2-1	TRBV25-1	few	TRBD2
TGTGCCAGCAGTCGTTTTCAGGGGGACCCCTTGGGCGAGCAGTACTTC	CASSRFQGDPLGEQYF	TRBJ2-7	TRBV25-1	-	TRBD1
TGCGCCAGCAGCCTAGATGGGACAGGAGGCTTTCAAGAGACCCAGTACTTC	CASSLDGTGGFQETQYF	TRBJ2-5	TRBV5-1	-	TRBD1
TGTGCCAGCAGCTTGGCACAGGGGATGTTAGATACGCAGTATTTT	CASSLAQGMLDTQYF	TRBJ2-3	TRBV5-4	-	TRBD1
TGTGCCAGCCTCGGGACGCGGGGCTACACCTTC	CASLGTRGYTF	TRBJ1-2	TRBV27	-	-
TGTGCCAGCAGCCCTGGACAGCAAGAGACCCAGTACTTC	CASSPGQQETQYF	TRBJ2-5	TRBV7-9	-	-
TGTGCCAGCAGGGGACAGGGGGACAATCAGCCCCAGCATTTT	CASRGQGDNQPQHF	TRBJ1-5	TRBV2	-	TRBD1
TGCGCCAGCAGCCAAGTCGACAGGGGCAATCAGCCCCAGCATTTT	CASSQVDRGNQPQHF	TRBJ1-5	TRBV4-1	-	TRBD1
TGTGCCAGCAGCTTAGTTGATGAGCAGTTCTTC	CASSLVDEQFF	TRBJ2-1	TRBV7-9	-	-
TGTGCCAGCAGCTCGACCCTGGGCTCGTCCACCGGGGAGCTGTTTTTT	CASSSTLGSSTGELFF	TRBJ2-2	TRBV7-2	-	-
TGTGCCAGCAGCCTCCCAGGGGGGACAGGGGGTAACGAGCAGTACTTC	CASSLPGGTGGNEQYF	TRBJ2-7	TRBV7-6	-	TRBD1
TGTGCCTGGAGTGTACGTGTTACTGGAAACACCATATATTTT	CAWSVRVTGNTIYF	TRBJ1-3	TRBV30	-	-
TGTGCCAGCAGCATATTCCCAGGGGATCAGCCCCAGCATTTT	CASSIFPGDQPQHF	TRBJ1-5	TRBV9	few	-
TGCAGCGTCGGTGACGGGGGCCAACGTGGCTATGGCTACACCTTC	CSVGDGGQRGYGYTF	TRBJ1-2	TRBV29-1	few	-
TGTGCCAGCAGCTTATTAGGTTTGGAAAGGTTCTACGAGCAGTACTTC	CASSLLGLERFYEQYF	TRBJ2-7	TRBV7-2	few	-
TGTGCCAGCAGCTCGAGCTTATATGGCTACACCTTC	CASSSSLYGYTF	TRBJ1-2	TRBV5-6	many	-
TGTGCCAGCAGCAAAGTAGCGGGCCTGGGCGGGAGAATGGACGAGCAGTACTTC	CASSKVAGLGGRMDEQYF	TRBJ2-7	TRBV21-1	-	-
TGTGCCATCTCCCGCCAGGGGGCTTGGGGCACTGAAGCTTTCTTT	CAISRQGAWGTEAFF	TRBJ1-1	TRBV10-3	-	TRBD1
TGTGCCAGCATCAAACCCCCTAATGACAATGAGCAGTTCTTC	CASIKPPNDNEQFF	TRBJ2-1	TRBV6-5	-	-
TGTGCCAGTAGTAGAACGGGACTAGCGGGAGGCGCGACCTACGAGCAGTACTTC	CASSRTGLAGGATYEQYF	TRBJ2-7	TRBV19	-	TRBD2
TGTGCCAGTAGTATCACAGGGATAAGACCTGAAGCTTTCTTT	CASSITGIRPEAFF	TRBJ1-1	TRBV19	-	-
TGTGCCAGCAGCCCCACAGGGGGTTACAATGAGCAGTTCTTC	CASSPTGGYNEQFF	TRBJ2-1	TRBV7-9	-	TRBD1
TGTGCCAGCAGCTTAGACTCTAGCGGGGGGTACATGGATACGCAGTATTTT	CASSLDSSGGYMDTQYF	TRBJ2-3	TRBV7-2	-	TRBD2
TGTGCCAGCAGCACAGGGAGGGACTCACCCCTCCACTTT	CASSTGRDSPLHF	TRBJ1-6	TRBV6-4	-	-
TGTGCCAGCAGTTACTTCGGGGCCTACGAGCAGTACTTC	CASSYFGAYEQYF	TRBJ2-7	TRBV6-9	-	-
TGCGCCAGCAGCTTGACAGGGTCCCAAGAGACCCAGTACTTC	CASSLTGSQETQYF	TRBJ2-5	TRBV5-1	-	-
TGTGCCAGCACGGATGAGGGACAGGGGCCCGGAAACACCATATATTTT	CASTDEGQGPGNTIYF	TRBJ1-3	TRBV25-1	-	TRBD1
TGTGCCAGCAGTCTTACCCAGGTCGGGGCAGGGCAGCCCCAGCATTTT	CASSLTQVGAGQPQHF	TRBJ1-5	TRBV7-8	few	-
TGTGCCAGCAGTTTCCCCAAGGACAGGGGGGTAGAGACCCAGTACTTC	CASSFPKDRGVETQYF	TRBJ2-5	TRBV28	-	TRBD1
TGTGCCAGCAGTCCCCCACAGGCTTGGGAGACCCAGTACTTC	CASSPPQAWETQYF	TRBJ2-5	TRBV28	-	-
TGCGCCAGCAGCTTGGCGACCCGCTCCTACAATGAGCAGTTCTTC	CASSLATRSYNEQFF	TRBJ2-1	TRBV5-1	-	-
TGTGCCAGCAGCCGAGGGGACAGCCACTATGGCTACACCTTC	CASSRGDSHYGYTF	TRBJ1-2	TRBV13	-	TRBD1
TGTGCCAGCAGTGAGGCCACAGGGGGCTACTACAATGAGCAGTTCTTC	CASSEATGGYYNEQFF	TRBJ2-1	TRBV6-1	-	TRBD1
TGTGCCAGCAGCCAAGGCGGGGGAATCGGGGAGACCCAGTACTTC	CASSQGGGIGETQYF	TRBJ2-5	TRBV4-2	-	TRBD2
TGTGCCAGCAGCCCCTGGACTAGCCCCAATGAGCAGTTCTTC	CASSPWTSPNEQFF	TRBJ2-1	TRBV5-5	many	TRBD2
TGCAGCGTTGAAGGGGGACTAGCGGGGGGTTACGAGCAGTACTTC	CSVEGGLAGGYEQYF	TRBJ2-7	TRBV29-1	-	TRBD2
TGCGCCAGCAGCTTTACGGGATCAGGTAACAATGAGCAGTTCTTC	CASSFTGSGNNEQFF	TRBJ2-1	TRBV5-1	-	-
TGTGCCAGTAGTCCCCCTGGCGGGGAGAAAGAGACCCAGTACTTC	CASSPPGGEKETQYF	TRBJ2-5	TRBV19	-	-
TGCGCCAGCAGCTTAGTAGGATCGGGGGGCTCCTACAATGAGCAGTTCTTC	CASSLVGSGGSYNEQFF	TRBJ2-1	TRBV5-1	-	TRBD2
TGTGCCATCAGTGAGACGACAGTTTCCTACAATGAGCAGTTCTTC	CAISETTVSYNEQFF	TRBJ2-1	TRBV10-3	-	-
TGCAGCGTCGCATACAGGGACGGGGGCTACGAGCAGTACTTC	CSVAYRDGGYEQYF	TRBJ2-7	TRBV29-1	-	-
TGTGCCAGCAGCACGACAGGGGATAGGAATTCACCCCTCCACTTT	CASSTTGDRNSPLHF	TRBJ1-6	TRBV7-3	few	TRBD1
TGTGCCAGCAGCTTAGATGGGGGCCAATACCAAGAGACCCAGTACTTC	CASSLDGGQYQETQYF	TRBJ2-5	TRBV7-9	once	-
TGTGCCAGCAGTCTGACAGGCGTTAGCAATCAGCCCCAGCATTTT	CASSLTGVSNQPQHF	TRBJ1-5	TRBV6-5	-	-
TGCGCCAGCACCTACGGGGCCGCGGGTTCTGGAAACACCATATATTTT	CASTYGAAGSGNTIYF	TRBJ1-3	TRBV5-1	few	-